The rows below give T cell receptor beta chains drawn from one sample of a study of cytomegalovirus exposure and HLA in healthy donors. This table comes from immunoSEQ multiplex PCR, and its TCRdb copy is limited to in-frame clones, with some not included. The sample consists of under 200,000 clones, roughly 80% of them appearing once. The sample was PBMCs. These receptors were taken from a male donor in good health and CMV-seronegative. Both conserved end residues are part of each CDR3. D genes are given only for firm matches. Some rows mark clone size as missing; the rest say once, few, many or name a class of expanded clone.

d_gene	abundance	v_gene	j_gene	CDR3nt	CDR3aa
.	few	TRBV27	TRBJ1-1	TGTGCCAGCAGTCCCAGGGGCGCCAGCTTGAACACTGAAGCTTTCTTT	CASSPRGASLNTEAFF
.	once	TRBV27	TRBJ1-5	TGTGCCAGCAGTTTTGGGCCCATTCAGCCCCAGCATTTT	CASSFGPIQPQHF
TRBD2	.	TRBV27	TRBJ2-7	TGTGCCAGCAATAGGTTCGGATCGAGGACTAGCGGGGTCGAGCAGTACTTC	CASNRFGSRTSGVEQYF
.	.	TRBV29-1	TRBJ1-1	TGCAGCGCAAGGGAGAACATGAACACTGAAGCTTTCTTT	CSARENMNTEAFF
.	.	TRBV7-7	TRBJ2-5	TGTGCCAGCAGCTTGTCAGGGGCCAGGGGAGAGACCCAGTACTTC	CASSLSGARGETQYF
.	.	TRBV2	TRBJ1-2	TGTGCCAGCAGGCCAGGATCCTATGGCTACACCTTC	CASRPGSYGYTF
.	many	TRBV10-3	TRBJ1-1	TGTGCCATCAGTCCCACAGAAGGGAGCACTGAAGCTTTCTTT	CAISPTEGSTEAFF
.	.	TRBV27	TRBJ1-4	TGTGCCAGCAGTTTACTGGGGGGACGAGGTGAAAAACTGTTTTTT	CASSLLGGRGEKLFF
.	.	TRBV28	TRBJ1-2	TGTGCCAGCAGCGACGGACAGCGAATTAACTATGGCTACACCTTC	CASSDGQRINYGYTF
.	.	TRBV5-1	TRBJ1-1	TGCGCCAGCAGCTTGGACAGGGCAAGGGCTGAAGCTTTCTTT	CASSLDRARAEAFF
TRBD1	once	TRBV5-1	TRBJ1-1	TGCGCCAGCAGCAAGGGACAGGCTAACACTGAAGCTTTCTTT	CASSKGQANTEAFF
.	.	TRBV11-2	TRBJ1-3	TGTGCCAGCAGCTTGACGACGGGAGGAAACACCATATATTTT	CASSLTTGGNTIYF
.	.	TRBV29-1	TRBJ2-6	TGCAGCGTTAGGAGCTCTGGGGCCAACGTCCTGACTTTC	CSVRSSGANVLTF
TRBD2	.	TRBV6-5	TRBJ2-7	TGTGCCAGCAGTTACTCGGGTGCGGGAGCGTCCTACGAGCAGTACTTC	CASSYSGAGASYEQYF
TRBD1	.	TRBV12-5	TRBJ2-5	TGTGCTAGTGGACACACCGCACAGGGGTGGGAGACCCAGTACTTC	CASGHTAQGWETQYF
TRBD2	once	TRBV7-9	TRBJ2-1	TGTGCCAGCAGCTCTCGGACTAGCGGGGATACCGATGAGCAGTTCTTC	CASSSRTSGDTDEQFF
.	once	TRBV19	TRBJ2-1	TGTGCCAGTAGTGCGACTACCGGCGGTGAGCAGTTCTTC	CASSATTGGEQFF
.	few	TRBV21-1	TRBJ2-7	TGTGCCATCTTGCGGTCTCCCTACGAGCAGTACTTC	CAILRSPYEQYF
.	.	TRBV19	TRBJ1-1	TGTGCCAGTAGTCCTAGTGAGAACACTGAAGCTTTCTTT	CASSPSENTEAFF
.	.	TRBV6-1	TRBJ2-3	TGTGCCAGCAGCCACGGGATGAGGACAGATACGCAGTATTTT	CASSHGMRTDTQYF
.	.	TRBV7-8	TRBJ2-2	TGTGCCAGCAGCTCGGCGATGACAGGTTCGAACACCGGGGAGCTGTTTTTT	CASSSAMTGSNTGELFF
.	.	TRBV9	TRBJ1-1	TGTGCCAGCAGCGCAGTGCGGAGTGACACTGAAGCTTTCTTT	CASSAVRSDTEAFF
.	.	TRBV2	TRBJ1-1	TGTGCCAGCAGTGAAGCGGTAATCCTAGGGGCGCGAGGAACTGAAGCTTTCTTT	CASSEAVILGARGTEAFF
TRBD2	.	TRBV19	TRBJ2-2	TGTGCCAGTATGTCGCGGGGGGCTATTAACACCGGGGAGCTGTTTTTT	CASMSRGAINTGELFF
.	.	TRBV9	TRBJ2-7	TGTGCCAGCAGCCCAAGGGCCGGAGACAGAAGATCCTACGAGCAGTACTTC	CASSPRAGDRRSYEQYF
TRBD1	once	TRBV29-1	TRBJ2-3	TGCAGCGTTGGAGGGACAGGGGGGAGGACAGATACGCAGTATTTT	CSVGGTGGRTDTQYF
TRBD1	.	TRBV5-1	TRBJ1-2	TGCGCCAGCAGCCCTAGGGACAGATCAAGCTACACCTTC	CASSPRDRSSYTF
TRBD2	.	TRBV5-1	TRBJ2-4	TGCGCCAGCAGCCCCGGACTAGCGGGGATAGCCAAAAACATTCAGTACTTC	CASSPGLAGIAKNIQYF
.	.	TRBV6-1	TRBJ1-4	TGTGCCAGCAGTGAAGAGGGGCCACCCGGAAATGAAAAACTGTTTTTT	CASSEEGPPGNEKLFF